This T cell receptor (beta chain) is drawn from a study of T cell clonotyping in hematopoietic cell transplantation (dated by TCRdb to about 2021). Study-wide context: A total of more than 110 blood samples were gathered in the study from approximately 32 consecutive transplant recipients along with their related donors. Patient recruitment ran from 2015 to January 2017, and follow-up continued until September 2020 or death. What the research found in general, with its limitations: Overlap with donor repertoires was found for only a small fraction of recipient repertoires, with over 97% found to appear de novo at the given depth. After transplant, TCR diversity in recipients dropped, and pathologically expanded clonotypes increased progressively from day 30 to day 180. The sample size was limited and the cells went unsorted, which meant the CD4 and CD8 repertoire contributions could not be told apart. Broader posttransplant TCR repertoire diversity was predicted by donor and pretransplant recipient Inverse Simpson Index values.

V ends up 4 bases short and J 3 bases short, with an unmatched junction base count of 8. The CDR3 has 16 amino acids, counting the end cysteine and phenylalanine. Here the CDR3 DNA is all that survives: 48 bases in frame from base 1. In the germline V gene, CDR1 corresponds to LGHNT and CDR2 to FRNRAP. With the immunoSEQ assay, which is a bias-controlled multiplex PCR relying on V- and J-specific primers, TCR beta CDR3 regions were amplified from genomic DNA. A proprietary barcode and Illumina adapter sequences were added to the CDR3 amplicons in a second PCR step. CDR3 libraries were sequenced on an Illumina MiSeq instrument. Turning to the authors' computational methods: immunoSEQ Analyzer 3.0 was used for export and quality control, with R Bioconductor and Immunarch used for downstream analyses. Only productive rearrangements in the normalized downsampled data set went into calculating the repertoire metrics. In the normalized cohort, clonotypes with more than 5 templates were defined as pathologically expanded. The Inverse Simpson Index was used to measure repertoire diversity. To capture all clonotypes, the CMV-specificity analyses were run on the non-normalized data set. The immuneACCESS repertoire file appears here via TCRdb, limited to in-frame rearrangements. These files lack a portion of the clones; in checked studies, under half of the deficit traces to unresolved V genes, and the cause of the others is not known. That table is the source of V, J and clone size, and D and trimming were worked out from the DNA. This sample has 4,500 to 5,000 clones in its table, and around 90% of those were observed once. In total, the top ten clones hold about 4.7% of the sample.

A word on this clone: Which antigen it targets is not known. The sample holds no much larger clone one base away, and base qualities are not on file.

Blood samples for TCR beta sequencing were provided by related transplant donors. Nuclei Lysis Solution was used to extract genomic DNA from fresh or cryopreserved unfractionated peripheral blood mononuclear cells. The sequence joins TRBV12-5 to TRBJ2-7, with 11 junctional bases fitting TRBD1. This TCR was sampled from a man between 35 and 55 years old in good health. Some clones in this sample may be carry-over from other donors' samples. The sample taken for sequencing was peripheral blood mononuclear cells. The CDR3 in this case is CASGSGRGQGGYEQYF. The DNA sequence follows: TGTGCTAGTGGTTCCGGCCGGGGACAGGGGGGCTACGAGCAGTACTTC.